What follows are 22 T cell receptor beta chains derived from one specimen sequenced in a study of T-cell memory formation after mild COVID-19. TCRdb re-called the 5' RACE reads with MiXCR, one entry per CDR3 protein. Of about 410,000 distinct CDR3 sequences listed, about 25% are singletons. Material: PBMCs or a T cell subset sorted from them (not recorded which). The origin of the receptors is an adult woman who had mild COVID-19 (a few samples of this study predate the infection). Cell type and time point are not known.

The V gene is TRBV7-9, the J gene TRBJ1-2; perhaps TRBD1 as D (5 bases). The length of the CDR3 is 16 residues. The V and J ends lost 5 bases and 4 bases respectively, with 20 bases between them. CDR1 and CDR2 (germline): SEHNR, FQNEAQ (reference sequence). The CDR3 loop reads CASSPQGDIIGYGYTF. For the CDR3, the DNA is TGTGCCAGCAGCCCGCAGGGCGATATCATAGGCTATGGCTACACCTTC.

This clonotype occurred a few times. This chain joins TRBV12-3 or TRBV12-4 and TRBJ1-1, with D hard to call. V lost 5 bases to trimming and J lost 5 bases, with 18 bases between them. There are 15 residues in the CDR3. For the CDR3, the DNA is TGTGCCAGCAGTCCAGTCACCCCGAGGTGGACTGAAGCTTTCTTT. This codes for CASSPVTPRWTEAFF.

The chain is built from TRBV7-9 and TRBJ1-6; 8 bases fit TRBD1. The CDR3 totals 14 residues. V was pared by 6 bases and J by 9 bases, with 7 bases of the junction left unmatched. Germline V lookup: CDR1 SEHNR, CDR2 FQNEAQ (reference sequence). The CDR3 protein is CASSPTGGFSPLHF. The CDR3 DNA sequence: TGTGCCAGCAGTCCCACAGGGGGATTTTCACCCCTCCACTTT.

The chain employs TRBV12-3 or TRBV12-4 and TRBJ2-5, with 14 bases that match TRBD2. With V trimmed by 5 bases and J by 3 bases, 11 bases remained unmatched. The CDR3 has 18 amino acids. The chain's CDR3 is CASSGLGLAGDGEETQYF. The CDR3 bases are TGTGCCAGCAGTGGGTTGGGACTAGCGGGAGATGGGGAAGAGACCCAGTACTTC.

The sample holds many counts of this clonotype. The CDR3 bases are TGTGCCAGCAGCTTCCGGGACAGGGGATACTATGGCTACACCTTC. Amino acid sequence: CASSFRDRGYYGYTF. The chain uses TRBV5-4 and TRBJ1-2, with 10 bases identical to TRBD1. CDR1 is SGHNT, CDR2 YYREEE, per germline (reference sequence). This CDR3 region has 15 residues. After removal of 2 bases from V and 3 bases from J, the junction contained 4 bases not matched to a gene.

This rearrangement joins TRBV12-5 to TRBJ2-1; the D gene is possibly TRBD2 (6 bases). V lost 3 bases and J 10 bases, leaving 13 bases between the germline ends. This CDR3 has 13 amino acids. Per the germline V gene, CDR1 is LGHNT and CDR2 is FRNRAP. CDR3 nucleotides: TGTGCTAGTGGTTTTGGGGGGAATAGCGAGCAGTTCTTC. Its protein product is CASGFGGNSEQFF.

The chain joins TRBV6-1 to TRBJ1-5; maybe TRBD1 (5 bases). Looked up from germline, CDR1 is MNHNS and CDR2 is SASEGT. The length of the CDR3 is 14 residues. Trimming cost V 3 bases and J 5 bases, with 11 bases left between them. The CDR3 sequence: CASSDVGGYQPQHF. The CDR3 nucleotides are TGTGCCAGCAGTGATGTGGGGGGGTATCAGCCCCAGCATTTT.

This clonotype has a count of ten or more. J is TRBJ2-1 and V is TRBV5-1; no definite D call. V was clipped by 3 bases and J by 6 bases, with 13 bases between them. Germline V lookup: CDR1 SGHRS, CDR2 YFSETQ. The CDR3 runs 14 residues. The CDR3 region is CASSSQVVGNEQFF. The CDR3, as DNA: TGCGCCAGCAGCTCCCAGGTTGTAGGCAATGAGCAGTTCTTC.

The chain has TRBV5-1 and TRBJ2-3, with D perhaps matching TRBD2 (6 bases). V gave up 3 bases and J gave up 2 bases, with 19 bases separating them. The CDR3 has 17 amino acids. The germline gives CDR1 SGHRS, CDR2 YFSETQ. CDR3 protein: CASSSMGGYRNTDTQYF. CDR3 nucleotides: TGCGCCAGCAGCTCCATGGGGGGATACCGGAACACAGATACGCAGTATTTT.

The chain carries TRBV6-5 and TRBJ2-2; 7 bases fit TRBD1. CDR1 and CDR2 from the germline V gene are MNHEY and SVGAGI. With 1 base clipped from V and 1 base from J, the junction kept 3 bases outside the gene matches. The CDR3 totals 16 residues. Here the CDR3 reads CASSYWGQMNTGELFF. The CDR3 DNA follows: TGTGCCAGCAGTTACTGGGGACAGATGAACACCGGGGAGCTGTTTTTT.

This clonotype occurred a few times. The gene calls are TRBV27 and TRBJ2-7; 9 bases fit TRBD2. Germline V gene sequence: CDR1 MNHEY, CDR2 SMNVEV (reference sequence). The CDR3 extends over 15 amino acids. The J segment lost 2 bases and the V segment lost 0 bases, leaving 2 bases of the junction unmatched. This CDR3 is CASSLSGLATYEQYF. Here the CDR3 DNA reads TGTGCCAGCAGTTTATCGGGACTAGCCACCTACGAGCAGTACTTC.

The V and J genes are TRBV7-9 and TRBJ2-1, with D perhaps being TRBD1 or TRBD2 (5 bases each). The CDR3 is made up of 12 amino acids. Trimming stripped 5 bases from V and 10 bases from J, with 12 bases between. In germline, CDR1 is SEHNR, CDR2 FQNEAQ (reference sequence). The CDR3 bases are TGTGCCAGCAGCCATGGGACGAAAGAGCAGTTCTTC. It encodes CASSHGTKEQFF.

The chain is built from TRBV18 and TRBJ2-7; TRBD1 agrees at 7 bases. Germline CDR1 KGHSH, CDR2 LQKENI. This CDR3 spans 17 amino acids. Trimming took 2 bases from V and 2 from J; bases not matched to a gene: 12. As DNA, the CDR3 is TGTGCCAGCTCACCATATGTGAACAGGGGAACACCCTACGAGCAGTACTTC. This gives the protein CASSPYVNRGTPYEQYF.

The chain employs TRBV29-1 and TRBJ2-7, with a tentative D call TRBD1 (6 bases). The germline CDR1 and CDR2 sequences are SQVTM and ANQGSEA. V lost 5 bases and J 5 bases, leaving 13 bases between the germline ends. CDR3 length equals 12 residues. CDR3: CSVSRQADEQYF. CDR3 nucleotide sequence: TGCAGCGTTTCGAGACAGGCCGACGAGCAGTACTTC.

This clonotype appeared a few times. This rearrangement joins TRBV21-1 to TRBJ2-7; the table assigns TRBD1, which was not confirmed against the DNA. TRBV21-1 is termed a pseudogene. This CDR3 is built from 15 residues. CDR3 DNA sequence: TGTGCCAGCAGTCGAAGCCCGGGCTGCTCCTACGAGCAGTACTTC. This translates into CASSRSPGCSYEQYF.

This clonotype appeared a few times. V gene TRBV5-5 combines with J gene TRBJ2-7; TRBD1 might be the D (6 bases). The CDR3 runs to 14 residues. CDR1 SGHKS and CDR2 YYEKEE come from the germline V gene (reference sequence). Trimming took off 4 bases at V and 5 bases at J, with 16 bases between the two ends. The CDR3 is CASSPGQGYDEQYF. The DNA for the CDR3 is TGTGCCAGCAGCCCCGGGCAGGGGTACGACGAGCAGTACTTC.

The chain uses TRBV2 and TRBJ2-7; TRBD1 or TRBD2 may be the D gene (5 bases each). CDR3 size: 11 residues. CDR1 and CDR2 from the germline V gene are SNHLY and FYNNEI. DNA for the CDR3: TGTGCTCTCTTGGGGGAAGACGAGCAGTACTTC. The encoded protein is CALLGEDEQYF.

In its sample, this clonotype was seen many times. Sequence at one end of the junction differs from germline and may be a read error. This chain links TRBV29-1 with TRBJ2-3; D is unresolved. The CDR3 has 14 residues. Germline V gene sequence: CDR1 SQVTM, CDR2 ANQGSEA. The CDR3 spells CSLDTGLGTDTQYF. In DNA, the CDR3 is TGCAGCCTTGACACCGGGCTGGGCACAGATACGCAGTATTTT.

V is TRBV20-1 and J is TRBJ2-7, with D perhaps assigned TRBD1 or TRBD2 (5 bases each). Germline V gene sequence: CDR1 DFQATT, CDR2 SNEGSKA (reference sequence). Trimming removed 5 bases at V and 7 bases at J, with 12 bases between. CDR3 size: 11 residues. The CDR3 DNA is TGCAGTGCTCAGGGTGGGGGAGAGCAGTACTTC. Its protein is CSAQGGGEQYF.

There are a few counts of this clonotype. This chain joins TRBV20-1 and TRBJ2-1, with 8 bases that match TRBD1. The V gene's germline CDR1 is DFQATT and CDR2 SNEGSKA (reference sequence). V shed 5 bases and J 0 bases; nucleotides not matched to a gene: 9. This CDR3 is built from 16 residues. This CDR3 reads CSAPQRQGSSYNEQFF. The DNA of the CDR3 is TGCAGTGCTCCGCAGAGACAGGGGAGCTCCTACAATGAGCAGTTCTTC.

This clonotype came up a few times. V is TRBV7-2 and J is TRBJ1-1, with 10 bases identical to TRBD1. Trimming cost V 5 bases and J 6 bases; bases outside gene matches: 9. From germline, CDR1 is SGHTA and CDR2 FQGNSA. CDR3 length equals 15 residues. This CDR3 is CASSPRLTGGSEAFF. CDR3 in DNA: TGTGCCAGCAGCCCTCGCCTGACAGGGGGCTCTGAAGCTTTCTTT.

The V gene is TRBV7-3, the J gene TRBJ2-2; weak D call: TRBD2 (7 bases). This CDR3 region has 15 residues. The V end lost 3 bases, the J end lost 4 bases, and 12 bases lay between the germline ends. Germline CDR1 SGHTA, CDR2 FQGTGA. CDR3 amino acids: CASSFGGGGTGELFF. As DNA, the CDR3 is TGTGCCAGCAGCTTCGGCGGGGGCGGCACCGGGGAGCTGTTTTTT.